The clone carrying this TCR beta chain turned up a few times. Its antigen is unknown. This sample is part of a study of T cells after yellow fever vaccination. In TCRdb, the 5' RACE reads were re-called with MiXCR into one record per CDR3 protein. Here the sample spans just under 600,000 distinct CDR3 sequences, around an eighth being singletons. CDR1 and CDR2 from the germline V gene are SGHTA and FQGNSA. The J segment lost 2 bases and the V segment lost 0 bases, leaving 6 bases of the junction unmatched. The CDR3 has 17 residues. Points from the study as a whole: Some clonotypes were seen in both the CD4 and the CD8 compartments. These made up a small share and likely arose from convergent recombination.

Sequences were derived from PBMCs, sampled on the day of the yellow fever booster vaccination. The chain joins TRBV7-2 to TRBJ2-3, with 9 positions matching TRBD2. This sequence was found in a man aged 25-40 years who received the YFV17D yellow fever vaccine. The CDR3 region is CASSLARGRAPTDTQYF. CDR3 sequence (DNA): TGTGCCAGCAGCTTAGCTCGCGGGAGGGCCCCCACAGATACGCAGTATTTT.